The source of this T cell receptor beta chain is a study of early T cells in non-severe SARS-CoV-2 infection. Study overall: Alpha and beta chains were unpaired, from unsorted whole-blood bulk RNA. Study-wide findings and caveats: There was a bias toward anti-spike CD8 responses in VDJdb matching, which missed private and CD4 specificities.

This clonotype was found a few times. The antigen is unknown. Unique molecular identifiers were affixed to single, distinct cDNA molecules. TCRdb re-analysed the 5' RACE reads in MiXCR, keeping a single row per CDR3 protein. The sample holds 70,000 to 95,000 distinct CDR3 sequences, around 16% seen once. Germline V gives CDR1 DFQATT, CDR2 SNEGSKA (reference sequence). CDR3 length: 12 amino acids. Trimming pared 0 bases from V and 9 bases from J, leaving 9 bases between. This chain connects TRBV20-1 to TRBJ2-1; no reliable D call. The sequenced sample was whole blood. This TCR was recovered from an adult who was a healthcare worker with PCR-confirmed SARS-CoV-2 infection or an uninfected control (not recorded which). The CDR3 is CSARDRPSEQFF. CDR3 bases: TGCAGTGCTAGAGATCGCCCCAGTGAGCAGTTCTTC.